This T cell receptor beta chain came from a study of CD8+ T cells in alopecia areata. Whole-study findings and limits: Tofacitinib significantly brought down scalp clonality and expanded CD8+ clones among top 100. Under tofacitinib, numerous expanded lesional clonotypes remained detectable in scalp and blood.

cDNA reverse transcribed from extracted RNA served as the sequencing template. Repertoires were generated with immunoSEQ multiplex PCR, while TCRdb's copy carries only in-frame clones and drops some. The data hold 200,000 to 250,000 clones, with around three fifths observed a single time. The CDR3 is made up of 16 amino acids. Between the trimmed V and J ends, which lost 1 base and 3 bases, there was a span of 16 bases. Germline V gives CDR1 SGHDN, CDR2 FVKESK. Specified treatment: oral pan-JAK inhibitor, 5-10 mg twice daily. Those with alopecia areata gave lesional scalp punch biopsies and peripheral blood. On this clone: The antigen is undetermined.

Sample: CD4+ T cells sorted from blood, taken at week 4, from a patient treated with tofacitinib. The TCR comes from a human donor with alopecia areata. The chain carries TRBV14 and TRBJ2-7; either TRBD1 or TRBD2 may supply D (5 bases each). The CDR3 region is CASSQASWWGSYEQYF. DNA of the CDR3: TGTGCCAGCAGCCAAGCAAGCTGGTGGGGGAGCTACGAGCAGTACTTC.